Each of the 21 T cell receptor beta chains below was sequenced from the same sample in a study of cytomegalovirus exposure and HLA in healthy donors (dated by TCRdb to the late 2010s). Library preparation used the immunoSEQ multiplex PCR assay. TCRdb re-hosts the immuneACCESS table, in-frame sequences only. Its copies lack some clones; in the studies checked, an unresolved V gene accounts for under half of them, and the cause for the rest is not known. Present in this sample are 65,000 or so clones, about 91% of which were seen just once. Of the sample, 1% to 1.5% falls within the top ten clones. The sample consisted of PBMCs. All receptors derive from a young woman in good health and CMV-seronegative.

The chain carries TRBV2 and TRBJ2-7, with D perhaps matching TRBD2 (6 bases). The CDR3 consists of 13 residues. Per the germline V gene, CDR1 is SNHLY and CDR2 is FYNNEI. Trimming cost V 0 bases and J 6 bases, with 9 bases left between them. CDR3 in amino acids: CASSEALSGEQYF. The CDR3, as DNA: TGTGCCAGCAGTGAAGCGCTTAGCGGCGAGCAGTACTTC.

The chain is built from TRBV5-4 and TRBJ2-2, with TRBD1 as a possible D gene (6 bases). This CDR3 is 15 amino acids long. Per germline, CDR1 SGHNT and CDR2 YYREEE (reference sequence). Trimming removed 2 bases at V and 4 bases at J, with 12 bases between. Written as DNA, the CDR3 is TGTGCCAGCAGCTTAAAGGGGGTTAGCACCGGGGAGCTGTTTTTT. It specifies CASSLKGVSTGELFF.

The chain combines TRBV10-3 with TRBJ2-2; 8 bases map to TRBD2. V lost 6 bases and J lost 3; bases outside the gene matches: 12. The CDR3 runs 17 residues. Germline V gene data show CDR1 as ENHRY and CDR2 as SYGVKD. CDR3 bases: TGTGCCATCAGGGGGTCTAGCGGGCGTCGGGACACCGGGGAGCTGTTTTTT. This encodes CAIRGSSGRRDTGELFF.

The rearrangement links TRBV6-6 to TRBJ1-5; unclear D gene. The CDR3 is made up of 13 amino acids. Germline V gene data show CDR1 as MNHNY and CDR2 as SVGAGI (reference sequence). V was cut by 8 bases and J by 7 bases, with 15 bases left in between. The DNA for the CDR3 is TGTGCCAGCTCCGTTGGAGGGTGGCAGCCCCAGCATTTT. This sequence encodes CASSVGGWQPQHF.

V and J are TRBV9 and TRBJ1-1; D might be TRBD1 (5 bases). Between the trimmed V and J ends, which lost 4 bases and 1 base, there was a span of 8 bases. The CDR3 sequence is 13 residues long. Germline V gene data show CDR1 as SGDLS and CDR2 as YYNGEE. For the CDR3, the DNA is TGTGCCAGCAGCTTCACAGGGAACACTGAAGCTTTCTTT. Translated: CASSFTGNTEAFF.

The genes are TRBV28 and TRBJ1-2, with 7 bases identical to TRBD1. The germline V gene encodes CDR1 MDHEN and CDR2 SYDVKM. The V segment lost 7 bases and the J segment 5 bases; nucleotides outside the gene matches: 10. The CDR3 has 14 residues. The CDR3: CASKPQGGGYGYTF. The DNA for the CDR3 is TGTGCCAGCAAGCCCCAGGGGGGCGGATATGGCTACACCTTC.

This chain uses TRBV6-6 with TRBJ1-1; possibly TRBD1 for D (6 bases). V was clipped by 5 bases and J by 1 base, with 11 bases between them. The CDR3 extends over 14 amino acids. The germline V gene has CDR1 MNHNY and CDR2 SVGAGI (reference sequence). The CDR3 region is CASSQGGGNTEAFF. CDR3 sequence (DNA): TGTGCCAGCAGTCAAGGGGGGGGGAACACTGAAGCTTTCTTT.

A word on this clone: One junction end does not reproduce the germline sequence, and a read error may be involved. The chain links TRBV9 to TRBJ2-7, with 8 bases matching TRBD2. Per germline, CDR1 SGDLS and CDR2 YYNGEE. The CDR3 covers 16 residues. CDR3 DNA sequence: TGTGCCAGCAACGTAGACGGTAGCGGGACCTCCTACGAGCAGTACTTC. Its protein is CASNVDGSGTSYEQYF.

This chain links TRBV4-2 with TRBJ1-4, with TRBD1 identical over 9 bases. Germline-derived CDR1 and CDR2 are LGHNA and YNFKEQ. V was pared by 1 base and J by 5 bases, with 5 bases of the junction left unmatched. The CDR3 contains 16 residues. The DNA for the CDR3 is TGTGCCAGCAGCCAAGGGGGCGGGACAGGGAATGAAAAACTGTTTTTT. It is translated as CASSQGGGTGNEKLFF.

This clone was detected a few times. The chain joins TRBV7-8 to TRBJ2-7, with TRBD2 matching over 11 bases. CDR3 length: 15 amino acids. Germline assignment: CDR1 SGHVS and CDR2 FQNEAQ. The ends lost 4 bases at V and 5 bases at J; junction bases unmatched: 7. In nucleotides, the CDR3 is TGTGCCAGCAGCTCTACTAGCGGGGGACGCCACGAGCAGTACTTC. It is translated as CASSSTSGGRHEQYF.

The CDR3 DNA reads TGTGCCAGCAGTGAAGGGGGACAGTTGAACACTGAAGCTTTCTTT. As protein: CASSEGGQLNTEAFF. The chain couples TRBV25-1 to TRBJ1-1, with 7 bases matching TRBD1. Germline CDR1 is MGHDK and CDR2 is SYGVNS. The CDR3 consists of 15 residues. V shed 2 bases, J shed 0 bases, and the junction held 3 bases outside the gene matches.

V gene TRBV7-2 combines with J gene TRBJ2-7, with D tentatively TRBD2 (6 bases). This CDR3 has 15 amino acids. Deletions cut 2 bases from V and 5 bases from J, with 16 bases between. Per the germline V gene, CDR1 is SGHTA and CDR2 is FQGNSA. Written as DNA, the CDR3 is TGTGCCAGCAGCTTATTCACGGGAGTGCCCCACGAGCAGTACTTC. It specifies CASSLFTGVPHEQYF.

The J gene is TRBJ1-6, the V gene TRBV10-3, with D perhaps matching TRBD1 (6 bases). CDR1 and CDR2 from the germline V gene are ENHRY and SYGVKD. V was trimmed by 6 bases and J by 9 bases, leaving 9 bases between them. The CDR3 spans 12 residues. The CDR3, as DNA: TGTGCCATCAGCCGACAGGCTTCACCCCTCCACTTT. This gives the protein CAISRQASPLHF.

In DNA, the CDR3 is TGTGCCAGCAGCGCCGACAGGAGCACAGATACGCAGTATTTT. Residues: CASSADRSTDTQYF. This sequence joins TRBV9 and TRBJ2-3, with a possible D match to TRBD1 (6 bases). Trimming removed 3 bases from V and 0 bases from J, with 8 bases in between. Germline loops: CDR1 SGDLS, CDR2 YYNGEE. CDR3 size: 14 residues.

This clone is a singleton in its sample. The CDR3 loop is CAIATSLFDEQFF. As DNA, the CDR3 is TGTGCCATCGCGACTAGCTTATTCGATGAGCAGTTCTTC. This chain connects TRBV10-3 to TRBJ2-1; 7 positions agree with TRBD2. CDR1 ENHRY and CDR2 SYGVKD come from the germline V gene. Trimming at V came to 8 bases and at J to 8 bases, leaving 9 bases not matched to a gene. The CDR3 runs to 13 residues.

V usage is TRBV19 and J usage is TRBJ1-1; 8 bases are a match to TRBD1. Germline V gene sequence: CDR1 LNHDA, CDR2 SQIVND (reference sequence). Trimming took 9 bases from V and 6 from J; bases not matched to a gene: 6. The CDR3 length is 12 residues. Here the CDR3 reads CASGQGLSEAFF. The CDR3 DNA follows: TGTGCCAGCGGACAGGGTCTATCTGAAGCTTTCTTT.

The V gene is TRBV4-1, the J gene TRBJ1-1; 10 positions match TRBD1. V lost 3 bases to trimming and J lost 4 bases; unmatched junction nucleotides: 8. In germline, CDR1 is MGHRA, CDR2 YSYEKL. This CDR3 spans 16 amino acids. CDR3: CASSHFRGQGSTEAFF. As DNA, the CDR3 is TGCGCCAGCAGCCATTTCCGGGGACAGGGGTCCACTGAAGCTTTCTTT.

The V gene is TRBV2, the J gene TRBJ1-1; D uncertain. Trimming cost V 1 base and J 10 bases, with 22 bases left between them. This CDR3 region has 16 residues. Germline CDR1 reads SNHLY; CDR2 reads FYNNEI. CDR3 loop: CASSEDSSTGSFPAFF. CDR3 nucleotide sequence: TGTGCCAGCAGTGAAGATTCCTCGACTGGTAGTTTTCCAGCTTTCTTT. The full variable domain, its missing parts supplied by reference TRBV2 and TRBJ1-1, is EPEVTQTPSHQVTQMGQEVILRCVPISNHLYFYWYRQILGQKVEFLVSFYNNEISEKSEIFDDQFSVERPDGSNFTLKIRSTKLEDSAMYFCASSEDSSTGSFPAFFGQGTRLTVV.

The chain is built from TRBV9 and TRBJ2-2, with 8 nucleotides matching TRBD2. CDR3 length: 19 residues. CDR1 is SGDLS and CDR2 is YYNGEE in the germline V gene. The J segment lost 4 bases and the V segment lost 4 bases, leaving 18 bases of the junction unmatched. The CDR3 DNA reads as TGTGCCAGCAGCCAGCAATCTAGCGGACGGGGGGGCCCCACCGGGGAGCTGTTTTTT. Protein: CASSQQSSGRGGPTGELFF.

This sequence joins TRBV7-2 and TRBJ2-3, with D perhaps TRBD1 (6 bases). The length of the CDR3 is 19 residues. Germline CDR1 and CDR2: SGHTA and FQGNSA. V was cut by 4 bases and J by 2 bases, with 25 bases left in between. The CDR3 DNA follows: TGTGCCAGCAGCTCTCCGCCCCTGGGGGCGGGTCCACCCACAGATACGCAGTATTTT. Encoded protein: CASSSPPLGAGPPTDTQYF.

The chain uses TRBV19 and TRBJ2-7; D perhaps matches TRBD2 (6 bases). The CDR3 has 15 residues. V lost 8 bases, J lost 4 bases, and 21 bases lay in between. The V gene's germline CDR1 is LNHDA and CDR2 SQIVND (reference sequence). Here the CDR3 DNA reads TGTGCCAGTTCCCCAAATGGGTCAGGGAGGTACGAGCAGTACTTC. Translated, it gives CASSPNGSGRYEQYF.